This T cell receptor (beta chain) is from a study of T cells in Graves' hyperthyroidism and ophthalmopathy. V was shortened by 1 base and J by 8 bases, with 11 bases between the two germline ends. The CDR3 is 13 amino acids. Germline V gene data show CDR1 as SGHTA and CDR2 as FQGNSA. This clonotype was observed at least ten times. At first hyperthyroidism diagnosis, before any ophthalmopathy symptoms, the blood sample was collected. TCR beta CDR3 sequences were amplified from RNA transcripts. A first-round RT-PCR of the TCR CDR3 used the HTBI primer set. TCRdb used MiXCR to reprocess the multiplex PCR reads, holding one entry per CDR3 protein. The sample carries under 450,000 distinct CDR3 sequences, roughly 13% recorded once.

This clonotype originated in a man aged 30 to 45 with Graves' hyperthyroidism that later progressed to Graves' ophthalmopathy. The J gene is TRBJ1-2, the V gene TRBV7-2; D not resolved. The specimen was blood. The CDR3: CASSLGARSGYTF. In DNA form, the CDR3 reads TGTGCCAGCAGCTTAGGGGCCAGGAGCGGCTACACCTTC. The variable domain in full, with the rest retrieved from reference TRBV7-2 and TRBJ1-2, is GAGVSQSPSNKVTEKGKDVELRCDPISGHTALYWYRQSLGQGLEFLIYFQGNSAPDKSGLPSDRFSAERTGGSVSTLTIQRTQQEDSAVYLCASSLGARSGYTFGSGTRLTVV.